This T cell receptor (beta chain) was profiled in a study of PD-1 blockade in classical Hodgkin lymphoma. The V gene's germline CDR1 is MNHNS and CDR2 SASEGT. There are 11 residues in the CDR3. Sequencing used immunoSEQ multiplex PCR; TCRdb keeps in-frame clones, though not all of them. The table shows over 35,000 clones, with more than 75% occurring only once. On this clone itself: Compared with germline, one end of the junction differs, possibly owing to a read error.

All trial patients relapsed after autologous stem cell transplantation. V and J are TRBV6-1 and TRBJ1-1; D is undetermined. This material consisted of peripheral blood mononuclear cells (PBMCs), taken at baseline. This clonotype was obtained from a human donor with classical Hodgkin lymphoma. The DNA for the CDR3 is TGTGCCATCAGTGAGAGAACTGAAGCTTTCTTT. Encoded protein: CAISERTEAFF.